These 27 T cell receptor beta chains share one sample of origin, sequenced in a study of blood T cell repertoires in COVID-19. Measured with immunoSEQ multiplex PCR; TCRdb has only the in-frame clones, and not every one. The sample holds 150,000 to 200,000 clones, roughly 70% seen once. Sequences were obtained from peripheral blood. The receptors were sampled from a woman older than 75 with acute or convalescent COVID-19.

The chain links TRBV18 to TRBJ1-1; D is uncertain. This CDR3 has 11 residues. From germline, CDR1 is KGHSH and CDR2 LQKENI. The V and J ends lost 3 bases and 3 bases respectively, with 2 bases between them. CDR3 sequence: CASSPDTEAFF. In DNA form, the CDR3 reads TGTGCCAGCTCACCCGACACTGAAGCTTTCTTT. The whole variable domain, filled in from reference TRBV18 and TRBJ1-1, reads NAGVMQNPRHLVRRRGQEARLRCSPMKGHSHVYWYRQLPEEGLKFMVYLQKENIIDESGMPKERFSAEFPKEGPSILRIQQVVRGDSAAYFCASSPDTEAFFGQGTRLTVV.

The chain has TRBV28 and TRBJ2-7; 9 positions agree with TRBD1. Germline loops: CDR1 MDHEN, CDR2 SYDVKM. V shed 2 bases, J shed 5 bases, and the junction held 7 bases outside the gene matches. This CDR3 has 15 amino acids. For the CDR3, the DNA is TGTGCCAGCAGTTTACCCCCACAGGGGGCGGACGAGCAGTACTTC. It specifies CASSLPPQGADEQYF. Full variable domain (remainder filled in from reference TRBV28 and TRBJ2-7): DVKVTQSSRYLVKRTGEKVFLECVQDMDHENMFWYRQDPGLGLRLIYFSYDVKMKEKGDIPEGYSVSREKKERFSLILESASTNQTSMYLCASSLPPQGADEQYFGPGTRLTVT.

The chain carries TRBV5-1 and TRBJ2-4; 8 bases are a match to TRBD1. Per germline, CDR1 SGHRS and CDR2 YFSETQ. There are 15 residues in the CDR3. V lost 4 bases to trimming and J lost 9 bases; unmatched junction nucleotides: 12. For the CDR3, the DNA is TGCGCCAGCAGCATGGAGACAGGGGCCGGCGGCATTCAGTACTTC. Its translation: CASSMETGAGGIQYF.

The CDR3, as DNA: TGTGCCAGCAGTTCCGGGACAGTTGAGGGAGCTTTCTTT. As protein: CASSSGTVEGAFF. The V gene is TRBV28, the J gene TRBJ1-1, with 7 bases identical to TRBD1. The V gene's germline CDR1 is MDHEN and CDR2 SYDVKM. The CDR3 contains 13 residues. Trimming cost V 4 bases and J 10 bases; bases outside gene matches: 9. Together with reference TRBV28 and TRBJ1-1, the CDR3 gives the full variable domain: DVKVTQSSRYLVKRTGEKVFLECVQDMDHENMFWYRQDPGLGLRLIYFSYDVKMKEKGDIPEGYSVSREKKERFSLILESASTNQTSMYLCASSSGTVEGAFFGQGTRLTVV.

J is TRBJ1-2 and V is TRBV28, with D possibly matching TRBD1 (6 bases). The length of the CDR3 is 16 residues. V lost 6 bases and J lost 4, with 21 bases in between. Germline V gene sequence: CDR1 MDHEN, CDR2 SYDVKM. The DNA for the CDR3 is TGTGCCAGCAGCCGGGACAACCCCCTGCATTCCTATGGCTACACCTTC. Translation: CASSRDNPLHSYGYTF.

The rearrangement joins TRBV5-1 to TRBJ2-3, with a tentative D call TRBD2 (6 bases). V shed 2 bases and J shed 1 base, with 11 bases lying between them. CDR1 is SGHRS, CDR2 YFSETQ, per germline. The CDR3 extends over 15 amino acids. The CDR3 here is CASSFSGWGTDTQYF. In nucleotides, the CDR3 is TGCGCCAGCAGCTTTAGCGGTTGGGGCACAGATACGCAGTATTTT.

The J gene is TRBJ2-7, the V gene TRBV20-1, with TRBD1 matching over 10 bases. The ends lost 8 bases at V and 7 bases at J; junction bases unmatched: 5. Germline values: CDR1 DFQATT, CDR2 SNEGSKA (reference sequence). The CDR3 is 11 residues long. CDR3: CSPGQGEEQYF. The CDR3, as DNA: TGCAGTCCAGGACAGGGGGAGGAGCAGTACTTC.

This sequence joins TRBV13 and TRBJ2-3; 11 bases are shared with TRBD2. Germline V gene sequence: CDR1 PRHDT, CDR2 FYEKMQ (reference sequence). V lost 4 bases to trimming and J lost 2 bases; unmatched junction nucleotides: 5. The length of the CDR3 is 16 residues. The CDR3 DNA follows: TGTGCCAGCAGCTCGGGGACTAGCGGCCTCACAGATACGCAGTATTTT. It yields the protein CASSSGTSGLTDTQYF.

V gene TRBV11-2 combines with J gene TRBJ2-3; D is possibly TRBD2 (5 bases). CDR1 and CDR2 from the germline V gene are SGHAT and FQNNGV. The CDR3 loop spans 14 amino acids. Deletions cut 0 bases from V and 3 bases from J, with 7 bases between. The CDR3 here is CASSLDLATDTQYF. CDR3 coding DNA: TGTGCCAGCAGCTTAGATCTAGCAACAGATACGCAGTATTTT.

A remark on this clone: One end of the junction varies from germline; a read error may be responsible. V usage is TRBV30 and J usage is TRBJ2-6; a weak D match, TRBD1 (5 bases). The CDR3 has 15 residues. Germline assignment: CDR1 GTSNPN and CDR2 SVGIG (reference sequence). The CDR3 sequence: CAWSGPGFGANVLTF. The CDR3 DNA reads TGTGCCTGGAGTGGCCCCGGCTTTGGGGCCAACGTCCTAACTTTC.

The V gene is TRBV19, the J gene TRBJ2-2; 11 nucleotides line up with TRBD2. Germline CDR1 is LNHDA and CDR2 is SQIVND (reference sequence). J was trimmed by 3 bases and V by 5 bases; bases with no gene match: 8. This CDR3 has 17 residues. The CDR3 coding sequence is TGTGCCAGTAGTCAAACACTAGCGGGAGTTCACACCGGGGAGCTGTTTTTT. Its protein is CASSQTLAGVHTGELFF.

The chain uses TRBV9 and TRBJ2-2; D is possibly TRBD1 (5 bases). CDR1 and CDR2 (germline): SGDLS, YYNGEE. CDR3 length equals 15 residues. Trimming took off 1 base at V and 1 base at J, with 8 bases between the two ends. The CDR3 is CASSVRTMNTGELFF. In DNA form, the CDR3 reads TGTGCCAGCAGCGTACGGACAATGAACACCGGGGAGCTGTTTTTT.

The chain uses TRBV5-8 and TRBJ1-2, with TRBD1 as a possible D gene (5 bases). Germline assignment: CDR1 SGHTS and CDR2 YDEGEE. V was shortened by 3 bases and J by 0 bases, with 12 bases between the two germline ends. This CDR3 contains 15 residues. CDR3 DNA: TGTGCCAGCAGCTGGGACTTTCAAGCTAACTATGGCTACACCTTC. Translating gives CASSWDFQANYGYTF.

The chain couples TRBV5-4 to TRBJ2-1, with 10 bases fitting TRBD1. Trimming at V came to 4 bases and at J to 2 bases, leaving 6 bases not matched to a gene. The CDR3 length is 16 residues. CDR1 and CDR2 from the germline V gene are SGHNT and YYREEE (reference sequence). CDR3 DNA sequence: TGTGCCAGCAGCAGACCCGGGACAGGGGCCTACAATGAGCAGTTCTTC. Translated, it gives CASSRPGTGAYNEQFF.

The chain carries TRBV27 and TRBJ1-1; 8 nucleotides align to TRBD1. Trimming removed 5 bases from V and 1 base from J; junction bases left unmatched: 6. Germline V gene data show CDR1 as MNHEY and CDR2 as SMNVEV (reference sequence). This CDR3 is built from 15 residues. CDR3 coding DNA: TGTGCCAGCAGTCCCTTGCAGGGGGCGAACACTGAAGCTTTCTTT. Its protein product is CASSPLQGANTEAFF.

The chain uses TRBV7-9 and TRBJ2-2; TRBD1 aligns across 10 bases. Germline loops: CDR1 SEHNR, CDR2 FQNEAQ (reference sequence). CDR3 size: 15 residues. The V gene end was trimmed by 7 bases and the J gene end by 3 bases; junction bases not matched to a gene: 5. CDR3 protein: CASTPDRGDTGELFF. The DNA of the CDR3 is TGTGCCAGCACCCCGGACAGGGGGGACACCGGGGAGCTGTTTTTT.

The chain combines TRBV7-6 with TRBJ2-1, with 7 bases matching TRBD2. There are 15 residues in the CDR3. Germline V gives CDR1 SGHVS, CDR2 FNYEAQ. The J segment lost 0 bases and the V segment lost 4 bases, leaving 3 bases of the junction unmatched. CDR3 nucleotides: TGTGCCAGCAGCTCGCTAGCGGACTCCTACAATGAGCAGTTCTTC. Translation: CASSSLADSYNEQFF.

The V gene is TRBV7-2, the J gene TRBJ1-6; the D gene is possibly TRBD1 (6 bases). V was shortened by 1 base and J by 7 bases, with 17 bases between the two germline ends. The CDR3 spans 17 residues. The germline V gene has CDR1 SGHTA and CDR2 FQGNSA. The chain's CDR3 is CASSLGLGADRNSPLHF. The CDR3 nucleotides read TGTGCCAGCAGCTTAGGACTTGGGGCGGACAGAAATTCACCCCTCCACTTT.

The chain links TRBV6-1 to TRBJ2-1; TRBD2 matches at 8 bases. This CDR3 comprises 20 residues. The V and J ends lost 4 bases and 1 base, in that order; junction bases with no gene match: 18. Germline V lookup: CDR1 MNHNS, CDR2 SASEGT. The chain's CDR3 is CASSAELADILGRSYNEQFF. The CDR3 DNA is TGTGCCAGCAGTGCGGAACTAGCGGACATCCTTGGGAGATCCTACAATGAGCAGTTCTTC.

The V and J genes are TRBV11-2 and TRBJ2-7; 7 bases agree with TRBD1. CDR3 length equals 12 residues. V lost 5 bases, J lost 6 bases, and 4 bases stayed unmatched. Germline V gives CDR1 SGHAT, CDR2 FQNNGV. The CDR3, as DNA: TGTGCCAGCAGCCGTGGACAGGTCGAGCAGTACTTC. Its protein is CASSRGQVEQYF.

Only one count was recorded for this clone. The chain has TRBV9 and TRBJ1-5; 9 nucleotides agree with TRBD1. V shed 4 bases and J 5 bases; nucleotides not matched to a gene: 7. Germline values: CDR1 SGDLS, CDR2 YYNGEE. There are 15 residues in the CDR3. CDR3 protein: CASSPGTGSYQPQHF. The CDR3 DNA reads as TGTGCCAGCAGCCCCGGGACAGGGTCATATCAGCCCCAGCATTTT.

Regarding this clone: The same CDR3 also results from other DNA sequences found in this sample. The chain employs TRBV3-1 (or the pseudogene TRBV3-2) and TRBJ1-5; 8 bases map to TRBD1. This CDR3 comprises 16 residues. V lost 0 bases to trimming and J lost 2 bases; unmatched junction nucleotides: 3. The germline CDR1 and CDR2 sequences are LGHDT and YNNKEL (reference sequence). CDR3 nucleotide sequence: TGTGCCAGCAGCCAAGACGCGACAGGGGGCAATCAGCCCCAGCATTTT. It is translated as CASSQDATGGNQPQHF.

This rearrangement joins TRBV30 to TRBJ1-5; TRBD1 matches 9 bases. This CDR3 region has 13 residues. V lost 5 bases to trimming and J lost 4 bases; unmatched junction nucleotides: 3. The germline V gene encodes CDR1 GTSNPN and CDR2 SVGIG (reference sequence). The chain's CDR3 is CAWATGGNQPQHF. The CDR3 region has the DNA TGTGCCTGGGCGACAGGGGGGAATCAGCCCCAGCATTTT.

This rearrangement joins TRBV11-2 to TRBJ2-3, with D maybe TRBD1 (5 bases). The CDR3 is made up of 16 amino acids. Germline V gene data show CDR1 as SGHAT and CDR2 as FQNNGV. The V end was cut by 0 bases, the J end by 4 bases, with 14 bases between. CDR3 residues: CASSLDGQGDADTQYF. The CDR3 region has the DNA TGTGCCAGCAGCTTAGACGGCCAGGGTGACGCAGATACGCAGTATTTT.

The rearrangement joins TRBV11-3 to TRBJ2-1; D may be TRBD1 (5 bases). The CDR3 length is 15 residues. Per the germline V gene, CDR1 is SGHNT and CDR2 is YENEEA. V gave up 5 bases and J gave up 10 bases, with 21 bases separating them. CDR3 bases: TGTGCCAGCAGCGCAGGGCGGACGCGGTTGGTGGAGCAGTTCTTC. Protein: CASSAGRTRLVEQFF.

This clone was seen only once. The V gene is TRBV12-1, the J gene TRBJ2-1; TRBD2 is the table's D call, not checked against the DNA. TRBV12-1 is deemed a pseudogene. The CDR3 is 19 amino acids. The CDR3 spells CASSSPVNVAGYSYNEQFF. In DNA, the CDR3 is TGTGCCAGCAGCTCGCCCGTAAACGTAGCGGGATACTCCTACAATGAGCAGTTCTTC.

V and J are TRBV5-4 and TRBJ2-1, with unresolved D. CDR3 size: 14 residues. Germline lookup yields CDR1 SGHNT and CDR2 YYREEE (reference sequence). V shed 4 bases and J shed 8 bases, with 16 bases lying between them. In DNA, the CDR3 is TGTGCCAGCAGCAATAAGGTCCTAGTCGATGAGCAGTTCTTC. The encoded protein is CASSNKVLVDEQFF.